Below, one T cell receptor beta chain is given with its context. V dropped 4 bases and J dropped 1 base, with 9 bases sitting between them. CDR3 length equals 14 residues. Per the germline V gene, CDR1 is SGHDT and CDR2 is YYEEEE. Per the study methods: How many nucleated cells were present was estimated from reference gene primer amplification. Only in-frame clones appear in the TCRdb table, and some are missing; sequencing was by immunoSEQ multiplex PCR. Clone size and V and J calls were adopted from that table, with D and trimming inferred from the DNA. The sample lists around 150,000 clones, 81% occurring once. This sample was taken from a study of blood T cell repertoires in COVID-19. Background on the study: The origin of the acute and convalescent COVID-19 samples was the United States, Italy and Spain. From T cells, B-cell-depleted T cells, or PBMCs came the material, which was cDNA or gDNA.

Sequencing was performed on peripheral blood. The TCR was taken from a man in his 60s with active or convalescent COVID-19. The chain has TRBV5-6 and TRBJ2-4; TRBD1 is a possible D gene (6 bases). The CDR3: CASSQTGAKNIQYF. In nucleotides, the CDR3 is TGTGCCAGCAGCCAAACAGGGGCCAAAAACATTCAGTACTTC.